Listed here are 15 T cell receptor beta chains from one sample, sequenced in a study of cytomegalovirus exposure and HLA in healthy donors. The PCR made use of 60 Vbeta and 13 Jbeta primers. Method: immunoSEQ multiplex PCR; TCRdb's copy keeps in-frame clones and lacks some. The sample carries around 91,000 clones, roughly 80% recorded once. The specimen was PBMCs. Receptors originate from a woman between 40 and 55 years old in good health and CMV-seropositive.

The chain recombines TRBV15 with TRBJ2-3; 11 bases are shared with TRBD2. The CDR3 contains 18 residues. Germline V gene lookup returns CDR1 LNHNV and CDR2 YYDKDF (reference sequence). Trimming cost V 5 bases and J 6 bases; bases outside gene matches: 16. The CDR3 spells CATSGISGTSGSRDTQYF. In DNA form, the CDR3 reads TGTGCCACCAGCGGAATCAGCGGAACTAGCGGGAGTCGTGATACGCAGTATTTT.

This clone was detected only a few times. The chain couples TRBV7-8 to TRBJ2-7, with TRBD2 matching over 14 bases. The germline V gene has CDR1 SGHVS and CDR2 FQNEAQ. The CDR3 sequence is 17 residues long. V lost 5 bases, J lost 3 bases, and 9 bases stayed unmatched. CDR3 amino acids: CASSPGLAGDSVYEQYF. The CDR3 DNA reads as TGTGCCAGCAGCCCGGGACTAGCGGGAGACTCCGTCTACGAGCAGTACTTC.

The V gene is TRBV5-5, the J gene TRBJ2-5; 9 bases agree with TRBD1. The CDR3 has 16 residues. CDR1 and CDR2 from the germline V gene are SGHKS and YYEKEE (reference sequence). Germline trimming cut 1 base from V and 6 bases from J; bases unmatched to any gene: 10. CDR3 residues: CASSLSDRGVVKTQYF. The CDR3 coding sequence is TGTGCCAGCAGCTTGTCGGACAGGGGTGTCGTCAAGACCCAGTACTTC. The whole variable domain, filled in from reference TRBV5-5 and TRBJ2-5, reads DAGVTQSPTHLIKTRGQQVTLRCSPISGHKSVSWYQQVLGQGPQFIFQYYEKEERGRGNFPDRFSARQFPNYSSELNVNALLLGDSALYLCASSLSDRGVVKTQYFGPGTRLLVL.

This clone was picked up one time. This sequence joins TRBV28 and TRBJ1-4; the D is unclear. Germline-derived CDR1 and CDR2 are MDHEN and SYDVKM. Trimming removed 5 bases from V and 6 bases from J, with 13 bases in between. The length of the CDR3 is 14 residues. CDR3 sequence: CASSPHGSYEKLFF. CDR3 nucleotides: TGTGCCAGCAGTCCCCACGGGTCCTATGAAAAACTGTTTTTT.

This clone appeared a few times. V usage is TRBV7-8 and J usage is TRBJ2-7, with no clear D. Trimming cost V 4 bases and J 4 bases, with 20 bases left between them. Germline assignment: CDR1 SGHVS and CDR2 FQNEAQ. The CDR3 length is 16 residues. For the CDR3, the DNA is TGTGCCAGCAGCTCTCCGGGTCCACGCCCATCATACGAGCAGTACTTC. Protein sequence: CASSSPGPRPSYEQYF.

The chain employs TRBV5-6 and TRBJ2-5; 11 bases are shared with TRBD2. Germline CDR1 reads SGHDT; CDR2 reads YYEEEE. The CDR3 consists of 16 residues. Trimming cost V 0 bases and J 1 base; bases outside gene matches: 2. The CDR3 loop reads CASSLGLAGGQETQYF. CDR3 DNA sequence: TGTGCCAGCAGCTTGGGCCTAGCGGGAGGCCAAGAGACCCAGTACTTC.

DNA of the CDR3: TGTGCCAGCAGCTCAGGGGGACGGGGAGATCAGTACTTC. Translating gives CASSSGGRGDQYF. The chain is built from TRBV7-3 and TRBJ2-7, with 7 bases fitting TRBD1. The length of the CDR3 is 13 residues. The J segment lost 10 bases and the V segment lost 4 bases, leaving 10 bases of the junction unmatched. Germline V gene sequence: CDR1 SGHTA, CDR2 FQGTGA.

The chain uses TRBV7-2 and TRBJ2-5, with TRBD2 matching over 12 bases. The J call may be faulty, since TRBJ2-7 better matches the DNA end. The CDR3 is 17 amino acids. CDR1 and CDR2 from the germline V gene are SGHTA and FQGNSA. The CDR3 reads CASSLAGLAGGLDEQYF. DNA of the CDR3: TGTGCCAGCAGCTTAGCGGGACTAGCGGGCGGACTAGACGAGCAGTACTTC.

CDR3 DNA: TGCAGCGTTACTAGCGGGACCCAAGAGACCCAGTACTTC. It is translated as CSVTSGTQETQYF. The rearrangement uses TRBV29-1 and TRBJ2-5, with 10 positions matching TRBD2. This CDR3 region has 13 residues. Looked up from germline, CDR1 is SQVTM and CDR2 is ANQGSEA. Trimming removed 5 bases from V and 1 base from J; junction bases left unmatched: 1.

J is TRBJ2-3 and V is TRBV7-8, with D uncertain. This CDR3 is 14 amino acids long. Germline lookup yields CDR1 SGHVS and CDR2 FQNEAQ. Between the trimmed V and J ends, which lost 5 bases and 2 bases, there was a span of 11 bases. This chain's CDR3 is CASSLRGITDTQYF. CDR3 coding DNA: TGTGCCAGCAGCCTACGCGGAATCACAGATACGCAGTATTTT. The whole variable domain, filled in from reference TRBV7-8 and TRBJ2-3, reads GAGVSQSPRYKVAKRGQDVALRCDPISGHVSLFWYQQALGQGPEFLTYFQNEAQLDKSGLPSDRFFAERPEGSVSTLKIQRTQQEDSAVYLCASSLRGITDTQYFGPGTRLTVL.

A few counts support this clone. The chain joins TRBV4-1 to TRBJ1-4, with a tentative D call TRBD1 (5 bases). Germline CDR1 reads MGHRA; CDR2 reads YSYEKL. The V end lost 2 bases, the J end lost 6 bases, and 13 bases lay between the germline ends. The CDR3 extends over 15 amino acids. CDR3 amino acids: CASSQLRQGDEKLFF. CDR3 bases: TGCGCCAGCAGCCAATTAAGGCAGGGTGATGAAAAACTGTTTTTT.

This clone occurred once. V is TRBV7-2 and J is TRBJ1-2; 7 bases map to TRBD1. Per the germline V gene, CDR1 is SGHTA and CDR2 is FQGNSA. The CDR3 has 14 amino acids. The V and J ends lost 4 bases and 3 bases, in that order; junction bases with no gene match: 5. CDR3 protein: CASSSQGYDYGYTF. Here the CDR3 DNA reads TGTGCCAGCAGCTCACAGGGGTATGACTATGGCTACACCTTC.

The gene calls are TRBV19 and TRBJ2-3, with TRBD2 matching over 7 bases. After removal of 4 bases from V and 4 bases from J, the junction contained 2 bases not matched to a gene. The CDR3 runs to 13 residues. Germline CDR1 LNHDA, CDR2 SQIVND (reference sequence). Here the CDR3 reads CASSRGGADTQYF. The CDR3 DNA follows: TGTGCCAGTAGTAGGGGGGGGGCAGATACGCAGTATTTT. Using reference TRBV19 and TRBJ2-3 for the parts outside the CDR3, the full variable domain is DGGITQSPKYLFRKEGQNVTLSCEQNLNHDAMYWYRQDPGQGLRLIYYSQIVNDFQKGDIAEGYSVSREKKESFPLTVTSAQKNPTAFYLCASSRGGADTQYFGPGTRLTVL.

The chain uses TRBV6-1 and TRBJ2-3, with D perhaps matching TRBD2 (5 bases). The V gene lost 4 bases and the J gene lost 6 bases, with 5 bases spanning the gap. The V gene's germline CDR1 is MNHNS and CDR2 SASEGT. The CDR3 extends over 11 amino acids. The CDR3 protein is CASSGGDTQYF. Here the CDR3 DNA reads TGTGCCAGCAGTGGAGGGGATACGCAGTATTTT.

The chain uses TRBV5-4 and TRBJ2-1; 11 nucleotides align to TRBD2. The trim removed 2 bases at V and 1 base at J, leaving 5 bases unmatched. The CDR3 covers 17 residues. Per the germline V gene, CDR1 is SGHNT and CDR2 is YYREEE (reference sequence). As DNA, the CDR3 is TGTGCCAGCAGCTTCCCGACTAGCGGGATTTCCTACAATGAGCAGTTCTTC. Amino acid sequence: CASSFPTSGISYNEQFF.